A selection of T cell receptor beta chains follows, all from one sample in a study of CD8+CD57+ T cells in acquired aplastic anemia. MiXCR, run by TCRdb on the reads, gives a single entry per CDR3 protein. The sample consists of 150,000 to 200,000 distinct CDR3 sequences, under 50% of them appearing once. The sequencing input was sorted CD4+, CD8+, or CD8+CD57+ T cells (not recorded which) from PBMCs. These receptor sequences come from a human donor with aplastic anemia. CDR3s include the opening cysteine and the closing phenylalanine or tryptophan. D genes are given only for firm matches. Clone sizes are given selectively: once, few, many, or a class where the clone is expanded.

v_gene	d_gene	abundance	j_gene	CDR3aa	CDR3nt
TRBV6-4	TRBD2	-	TRBJ2-7	CASSDSRGGTSGNSYEQYF	TGTGCCAGCAGTGACTCGAGGGGTGGGACTAGCGGAAATTCCTACGAGCAGTACTTC
TRBV10-3	-	few	TRBJ2-7	CAITRDAKMPDYEQYF	TGTGCCATCACCCGGGACGCTAAAATGCCGGATTACGAGCAGTACTTC
TRBV18	-	few	TRBJ2-7	CASSPILGAGPGLFVEQYF	TGTGCCAGCTCACCCATCTTGGGGGCGGGGCCGGGGCTGTTTGTCGAGCAGTACTTC
TRBV20-1	-	once	TRBJ2-2	CSARETSTGELFF	TGCAGTGCTAGAGAAACTAGCACCGGGGAGCTGTTTTTT
TRBV5-1	TRBD2	many	TRBJ2-3	CASSLGLAGGPDTQYF	TGCGCCAGCAGCTTGGGACTAGCGGGAGGGCCAGATACGCAGTATTTT
TRBV20-1	-	few	TRBJ2-1	CSAREGVRDNEQFF	TGCAGTGCTAGAGAGGGGGTCAGGGACAATGAGCAGTTCTTC
TRBV19	-	-	TRBJ2-7	CASSMAGRYEQYF	TGTGCCAGTAGTATGGCGGGTCGCTACGAGCAGTACTTC
TRBV6-5	-	-	TRBJ1-6	CASSLDGQHNSPLHF	TGTGCCAGCAGTTTGGACGGCCAGCATAATTCACCCCTCCACTTT
TRBV3-1	-	many	TRBJ1-2	CASSQDMTYGYTF	TGTGCCAGCAGCCAGGACATGACCTATGGCTACACCTTC
TRBV7-3	-	-	TRBJ2-1	CASSLKAGSSYNEQFF	TGTGCCAGCAGCTTAAAGGCAGGGAGCTCCTACAATGAGCAGTTCTTC
TRBV7-2	-	few	TRBJ2-5	CASSLARF	TGTGCCAGCAGCTTAGCGAGGTTC
TRBV24-1	-	-	TRBJ2-2	CATSDFRGNGELFF	TGTGCCACCAGTGATTTCCGAGGGAACGGGGAGCTGTTTTTT
TRBV2	-	few	TRBJ1-5	CASSDPGQPRHF	TGTGCCAGCAGTGACCCCGGCCAGCCCAGGCATTTT
TRBV7-8	-	-	TRBJ1-2	CASSLGLQGVDGYTF	TGTGCCAGCAGCTTAGGATTACAAGGCGTTGATGGCTACACCTTC
TRBV15	TRBD1	many	TRBJ1-3	CATSDRGNTIYF	TGTGCCACCAGCGACAGGGGGAACACCATATATTTT
TRBV20-1	TRBD1	many	TRBJ2-1	CSASGDRGTLSSYNEQFF	TGCAGTGCTAGTGGGGACAGGGGGACCTTGAGCTCCTACAATGAGCAGTTCTTC
TRBV10-3	-	once	TRBJ2-6	CAISVVSGANVLTF	TGTGCCATCAGTGTGGTGTCTGGGGCCAACGTCCTGACTTTC
TRBV7-8	-	-	TRBJ2-7	CASSLAALGLYEQYF	TGTGCCAGCAGCTTAGCAGCTTTGGGCCTTTACGAGCAGTACTTC
TRBV20-1	-	few	TRBJ1-2	CSASYTEDYGYTF	TGCAGTGCTAGTTACACGGAGGACTATGGCTACACCTTC
TRBV19	TRBD1	many	TRBJ1-3	CASSIAGRGLGNTIYF	TGTGCCAGTAGTATCGCCGGCAGGGGGCTTGGAAACACCATATATTTT
TRBV6-6	-	-	TRBJ2-2	CALWGTGELFF	TGTGCCCTGTGGGGCACCGGGGAGCTGTTTTTT
TRBV28	TRBD2	many	TRBJ2-5	CASSLLAGFETQYF	TGTGCCAGCAGTTTATTAGCGGGTTTCGAGACCCAGTACTTC
TRBV10-3	TRBD2	few	TRBJ2-3	CAKGAGESDTQYF	TGTGCCAAAGGGGCGGGAGAGAGTGATACGCAGTATTTT
TRBV15	-	-	TRBJ2-3	CATSSRPGPTDTQYF	TGTGCCACCAGCAGTCGACCGGGGCCCACAGATACGCAGTATTTT
TRBV24-1	TRBD2	-	TRBJ2-5	CATSPRGQETQYF	TGTGCCACCAGCCCGCGGGGGCAAGAGACCCAGTACTTC
TRBV6-6	-	many	TRBJ1-1	CASSYSTAGAGTEAFF	TGTGCCAGCAGTTACTCGACTGCGGGCGCCGGCACTGAAGCTTTCTTT
TRBV10-3	-	-	TRBJ1-5	CAISESTVDMNQPQHF	TGTGCCATCAGTGAGTCTACAGTCGACATGAATCAGCCCCAGCATTTT
TRBV20-1	-	many	TRBJ2-6	CSARPSHRAAGANVLTF	TGCAGTGCTAGACCCAGTCATAGGGCGGCTGGGGCCAACGTCCTGACTTTC
TRBV5-1	-	many	TRBJ2-5	CASSASLETQYF	TGCGCCAGCAGCGCGAGTCTAGAGACCCAGTACTTC
TRBV2	TRBD2	-	TRBJ2-2	CASRGLRTGELFF	TGTGCCAGCAGGGGACTACGGACCGGGGAGCTGTTTTTT
TRBV15	-	many	TRBJ1-6	CATSSGRARVKSPLHF	TGTGCCACCAGCTCCGGACGGGCCAGGGTAAAGTCACCCCTCCACTTT
TRBV10-3	TRBD2	medium-sized	TRBJ2-3	CAISESSGGTADTQYF	TGTGCCATCAGTGAGTCTAGCGGGGGGACCGCAGATACGCAGTATTTT
TRBV6-5	-	-	TRBJ2-1	CASSYGVRRYEQFF	TGTGCCAGCAGTTACGGGGTCCGTCGGTATGAGCAGTTCTTC
TRBV5-1	-	-	TRBJ2-7	CASSLVGAHEQYF	TGCGCCAGCAGCTTGGTTGGAGCCCACGAGCAGTACTTC
TRBV20-1	TRBD2	-	TRBJ2-7	CSAKPGTSGSYEQYF	TGCAGTGCTAAACCGGGGACTAGCGGATCCTACGAGCAGTACTTC
TRBV20-1	TRBD2	-	TRBJ2-7	CSATGTSGGARMATRLEQYF	TGCAGTGCTACAGGGACTAGCGGGGGGGCTCGTATGGCGACCCGCCTCGAGCAGTACTTC
TRBV5-1	-	many	TRBJ2-7	CASRLDIPSYEQYF	TGCGCCAGCCGGTTAGACATTCCTTCCTACGAGCAGTACTTC
TRBV12-3/TRBV12-4	-	once	TRBJ1-1	CASSWGTEAFF	TGTGCCAGCAGTTGGGGCACTGAAGCTTTCTTT
TRBV2	TRBD1	-	TRBJ1-6	CASSGTGTNSPLHF	TGTGCCAGCAGTGGGACAGGGACTAATTCACCCCTCCACTTT
TRBV2	TRBD1	-	TRBJ1-2	CASSPTFGQGRYGYTF	TGTGCCAGCAGTCCAACTTTCGGACAGGGCCGCTATGGCTACACCTTC
TRBV29-1	-	few	TRBJ1-1	CSVEGLRTDTEAFF	TGCAGCGTTGAAGGCCTTAGGACGGACACTGAAGCTTTCTTT
TRBV5-8	TRBD1	many	TRBJ1-3	CASSLPQGSTIYF	TGTGCCAGCAGCTTGCCACAGGGGAGCACCATATATTTT
TRBV20-1	-	many	TRBJ1-5	CSAMTSYSNQPQHF	TGCAGTGCGATGACAAGTTATAGCAATCAGCCCCAGCATTTT
TRBV10-3	-	-	TRBJ1-1	CASSLRTGRGTEAFF	TGTGCCAGCAGCCTACGTACAGGGCGAGGCACTGAAGCTTTCTTT
TRBV19	-	-	TRBJ2-7	CASSIGLAVYEQYF	TGTGCCAGTAGTATAGGTCTCGCGGTATACGAGCAGTACTTC
TRBV24-1	-	many	TRBJ2-1	CATRAGYNEQFF	TGTGCCACCAGAGCAGGGTACAATGAGCAGTTCTTC
TRBV11-1	-	-	TRBJ2-5	CASSLVREQETQYF	TGTGCCAGCAGCTTAGTGCGAGAACAAGAGACCCAGTACTTC
TRBV3-1	TRBD1	few	TRBJ2-1	CASSIGDRSSPKFF	TGTGCCAGCAGCATTGGGGACAGGTCATCCCCTAAGTTCTTC
TRBV10-3	-	many	TRBJ1-5	CAISESAGSENQPQHF	TGTGCCATCAGTGAGTCGGCAGGGAGCGAAAATCAGCCCCAGCATTTT
TRBV10-3	-	many	TRBJ1-3	CAISESSEWGTIYF	TGTGCCATCAGTGAGAGCAGCGAGTGGGGCACCATATATTTT
TRBV2	-	-	TRBJ1-6	CASSSGREPPLHF	TGTGCCAGCAGTTCAGGCAGAGAGCCACCCCTCCACTTT